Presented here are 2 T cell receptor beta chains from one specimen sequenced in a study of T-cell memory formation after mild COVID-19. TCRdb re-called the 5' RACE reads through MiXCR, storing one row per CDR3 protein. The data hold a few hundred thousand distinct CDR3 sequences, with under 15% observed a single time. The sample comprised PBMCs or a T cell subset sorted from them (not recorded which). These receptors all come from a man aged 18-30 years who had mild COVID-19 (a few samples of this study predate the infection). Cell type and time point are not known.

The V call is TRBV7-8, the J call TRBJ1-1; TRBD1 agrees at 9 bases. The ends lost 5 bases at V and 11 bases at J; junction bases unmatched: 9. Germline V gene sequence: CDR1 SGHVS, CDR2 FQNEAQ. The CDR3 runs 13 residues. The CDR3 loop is CASSPVRDREAFF. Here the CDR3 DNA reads TGTGCCAGCAGCCCAGTCCGGGACAGGGAGGCTTTCTTT.

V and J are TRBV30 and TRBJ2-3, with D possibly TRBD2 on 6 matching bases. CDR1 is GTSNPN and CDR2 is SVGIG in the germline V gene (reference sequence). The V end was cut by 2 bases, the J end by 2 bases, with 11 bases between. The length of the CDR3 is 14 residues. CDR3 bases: TGTGCCTGGAGTTGGCTAGCGTCCACAGATACGCAGTATTTT. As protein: CAWSWLASTDTQYF.